This T cell receptor (beta chain) was recovered during a study of T cells in Graves' hyperthyroidism and ophthalmopathy (dated by TCRdb to about 2019). For context, the study as a whole: Peripheral blood samples were taken at initial diagnosis, before any treatment was given. TCR V-J signatures able to tell the groups apart were searched for in a discovery cohort of 95 to 100 patients, of whom 40 to 45 had Graves' ophthalmopathy and about 60 had stable Graves' hyperthyroidism. Whether ophthalmopathy could be predicted prospectively was tested in an independent validation cohort made up of 18 to 20 hyperthyroidism patients plus 17 patients who later progressed to ophthalmopathy. The 75 to 100 discovery patients were randomly split 7:3 into training and test sets. The study also compared thyroid tissue and blood T-cell repertoires from a handful of Graves' hyperthyroidism patients. After blood sampling, hyperthyroidism patients were treated with methimazole at a starting dose of 30 mg daily, and ophthalmopathy patients were treated with high-dose intravenous methylprednisolone. The paper reports TCR Vbeta CDR3 sequencing of approximately 130 peripheral blood samples: 40 or so ophthalmopathy, about 75 hyperthyroidism and approximately 17 progressor patients.

As encoded in the germline V gene, CDR1 is SGHVS while CDR2 is FQNEAQ. The CDR3 holds 13 amino acids from the cysteine to the phenylalanine. The DNA shown is the 39-base CDR3, in frame from base 1. V was cut back by 5 bases and J by 5 bases, leaving a gap of 12 bases between them. The TCR beta CDR3 regions were amplified from RNA transcripts. A first-round RT-PCR of the TCR CDR3 used the HTBI primer set with the Qiagen OneStep RT-PCR kit. The libraries were constructed in a second round of multiplex PCR and then size-selected and purified. The libraries were sequenced on an Illumina HiSeq2000 using paired-end 100 bp reads. From the authors' description of their analysis: SOAPnuke was used to process the raw data, removing reads that contained adapters or uncalled bases, had a mean Phred below 15, or lacked an exact match to the constant primer or identifier. COPE v1.2.5 was used to merge the high-quality paired reads, and each unique nucleotide sequence was defined as a clonotype. MiTCR v1.1 was used to align the clonotypes against IMGT TRBV, TRBD and TRBJ reference segments. The analysis included only V-J combinations with a frequency above 0.0001, which together covered approximately 99% of the repertoires. The TCS score was defined as F50 (clonal expansion) divided by E x V (chaos), with BLOSUM62-based TCRdist calculated between CDR3 peptides within each V-J. Welch's t-statistics and random forest reduced 514 V-J features to 13, which were used in a naive Bayes classifier (R e1071). Starting from the raw public reads, TCRdb applied fastp trimming at Q25, assembled clones with MiXCR and retained in-frame beta chains. When rows share a CDR3 protein, they turn into one entry using the most common DNA and genes. V and J calls and clone size were set by TCRdb, not the authors. This sample comprises roughly 38,000 distinct CDR3 sequences, about 50% of them detected only once. The ten largest clones represent about 6% of the sample.

Overall study outcomes, separate from this receptor: In cross-validation, a model built on a 13 V-J signature told ophthalmopathy apart from stable hyperthyroidism with approximately 90% sensitivity and approximately 81% specificity, and in testing the same model reached 80%/75%. No statistical method was used to set the sample size in advance, and investigators knew the group allocation. Most expanded thyroid clonotypes (frequency above 0.001) were also detected in blood, suggesting blood repertoires may reflect thyroid immune responses. In validation, progression to ophthalmopathy was predicted by the model with nearly 71% sensitivity and under 85% specificity, a median of approximately 7.1 months before onset.

The hyperthyroidism patients were between 18 and 65 years old and newly diagnosed, with a disease duration of less than 2 months. Any patient with an uncontrolled infection, another autoimmune disease, pregnancy or lactation was excluded. Diagnoses were based on clinical symptoms, serum thyroxine and TRAb, thyroid ultrasound and orbital computed tomography. Blood from progressor patients was drawn when they were first diagnosed with hyperthyroidism, before any ophthalmopathy symptoms appeared. Ficoll-Paque density gradient centrifugation was used to isolate PBMCs from approximately 10 ml of fresh peripheral blood. Progressor patients were initially diagnosed with Graves' hyperthyroidism and developed ophthalmopathy during follow-up. Total RNA was extracted with Trizol reagent, and quality was checked on an Agilent 2100 Bioanalyzer. In regard to this clonotype: No cognate antigen has been identified for it. There are no base qualities to consult, and no much larger clone falls within one base.

The sequence came from a woman between 50 and 59 years old with Graves' hyperthyroidism that later progressed to Graves' ophthalmopathy. Sample: blood. The V and J segments used are TRBV7-8 and TRBJ2-5, and TRBD2 may be the D gene, going by 7 matching bases. CDR3 sequence: CASSHGRGETQYF. The sequence in DNA is TGTGCCAGCAGCCATGGGAGGGGGGAGACCCAGTACTTC.